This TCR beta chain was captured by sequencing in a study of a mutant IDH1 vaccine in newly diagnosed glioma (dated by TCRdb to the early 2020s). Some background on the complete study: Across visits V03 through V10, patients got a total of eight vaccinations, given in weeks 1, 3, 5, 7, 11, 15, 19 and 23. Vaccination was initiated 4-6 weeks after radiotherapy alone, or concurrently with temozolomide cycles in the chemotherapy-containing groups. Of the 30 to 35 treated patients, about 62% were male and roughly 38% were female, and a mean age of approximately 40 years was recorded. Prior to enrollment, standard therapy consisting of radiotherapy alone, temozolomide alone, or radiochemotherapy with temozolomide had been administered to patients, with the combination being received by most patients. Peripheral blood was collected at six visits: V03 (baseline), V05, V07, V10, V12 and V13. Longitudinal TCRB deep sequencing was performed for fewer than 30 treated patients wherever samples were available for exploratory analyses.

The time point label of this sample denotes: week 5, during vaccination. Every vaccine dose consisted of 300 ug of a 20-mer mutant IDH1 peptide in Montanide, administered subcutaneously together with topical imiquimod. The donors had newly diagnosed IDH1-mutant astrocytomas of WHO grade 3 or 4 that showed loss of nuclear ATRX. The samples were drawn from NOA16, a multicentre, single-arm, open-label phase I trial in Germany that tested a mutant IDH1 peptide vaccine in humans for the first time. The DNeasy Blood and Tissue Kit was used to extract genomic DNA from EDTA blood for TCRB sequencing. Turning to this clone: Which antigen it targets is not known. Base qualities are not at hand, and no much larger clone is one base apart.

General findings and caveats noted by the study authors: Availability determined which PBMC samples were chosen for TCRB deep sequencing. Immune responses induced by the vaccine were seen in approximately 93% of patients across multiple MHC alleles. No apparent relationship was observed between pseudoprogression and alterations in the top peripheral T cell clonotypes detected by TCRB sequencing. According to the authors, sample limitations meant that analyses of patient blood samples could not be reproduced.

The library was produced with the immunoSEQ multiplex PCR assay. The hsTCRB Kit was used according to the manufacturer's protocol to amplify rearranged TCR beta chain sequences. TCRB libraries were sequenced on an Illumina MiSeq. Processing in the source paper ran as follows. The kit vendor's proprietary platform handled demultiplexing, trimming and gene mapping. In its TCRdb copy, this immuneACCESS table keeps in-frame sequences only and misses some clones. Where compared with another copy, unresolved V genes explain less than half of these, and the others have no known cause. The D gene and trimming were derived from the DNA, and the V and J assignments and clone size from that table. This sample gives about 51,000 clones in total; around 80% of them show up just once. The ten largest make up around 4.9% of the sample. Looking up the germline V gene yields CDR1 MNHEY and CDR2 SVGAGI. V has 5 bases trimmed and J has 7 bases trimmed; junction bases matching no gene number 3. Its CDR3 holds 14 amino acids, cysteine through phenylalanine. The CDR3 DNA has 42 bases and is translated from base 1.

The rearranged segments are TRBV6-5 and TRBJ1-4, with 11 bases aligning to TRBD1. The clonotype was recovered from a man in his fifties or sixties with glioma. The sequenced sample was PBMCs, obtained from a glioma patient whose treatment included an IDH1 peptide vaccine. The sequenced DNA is TGTGCCAGCAGTCGGGGACAGGGGGGTGAAAAACTGTTTTTT. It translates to CASSRGQGGEKLFF.